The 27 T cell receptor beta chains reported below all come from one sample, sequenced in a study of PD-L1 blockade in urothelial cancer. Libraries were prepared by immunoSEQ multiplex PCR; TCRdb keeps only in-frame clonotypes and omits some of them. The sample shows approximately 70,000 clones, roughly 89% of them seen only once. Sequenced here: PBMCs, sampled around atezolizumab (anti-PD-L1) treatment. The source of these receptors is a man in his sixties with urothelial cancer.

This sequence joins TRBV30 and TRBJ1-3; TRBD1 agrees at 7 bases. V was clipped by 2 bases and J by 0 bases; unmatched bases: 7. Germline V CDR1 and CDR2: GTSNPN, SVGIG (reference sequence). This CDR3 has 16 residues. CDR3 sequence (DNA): TGTGCCTGGAGTAGGCGGGACAGAGCCTCTGGAAACACCATATATTTT. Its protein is CAWSRRDRASGNTIYF.

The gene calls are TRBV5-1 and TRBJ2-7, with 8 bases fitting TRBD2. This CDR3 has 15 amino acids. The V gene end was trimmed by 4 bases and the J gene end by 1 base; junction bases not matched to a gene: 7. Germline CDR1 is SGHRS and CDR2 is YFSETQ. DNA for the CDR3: TGCGCCAGCAGCGTCCTGCGGGGGGTTTCCTACGAGCAGTACTTC. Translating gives CASSVLRGVSYEQYF.

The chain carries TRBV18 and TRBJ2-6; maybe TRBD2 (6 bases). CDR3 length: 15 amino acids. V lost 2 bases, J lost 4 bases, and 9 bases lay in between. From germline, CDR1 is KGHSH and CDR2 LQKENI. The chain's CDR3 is CASSPGGAGANVLTF. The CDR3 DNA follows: TGTGCCAGCTCACCAGGAGGGGCCGGGGCCAACGTCCTGACTTTC.

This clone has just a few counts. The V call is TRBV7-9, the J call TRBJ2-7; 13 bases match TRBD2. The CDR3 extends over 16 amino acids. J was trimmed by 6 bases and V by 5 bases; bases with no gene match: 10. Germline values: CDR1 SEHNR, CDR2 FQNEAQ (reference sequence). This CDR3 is CASSLTSGRSSREQYF. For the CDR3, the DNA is TGTGCCAGCAGCCTGACTAGCGGGAGGTCGTCCCGCGAGCAGTACTTC.

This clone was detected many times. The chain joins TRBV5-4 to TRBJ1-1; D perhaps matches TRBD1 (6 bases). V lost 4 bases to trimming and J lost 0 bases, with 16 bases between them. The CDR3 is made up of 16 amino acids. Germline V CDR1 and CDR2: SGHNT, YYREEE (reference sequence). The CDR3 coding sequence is TGTGCCAGCAGCCCTGCTGGACAGCAAATGAACACTGAAGCTTTCTTT. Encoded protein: CASSPAGQQMNTEAFF. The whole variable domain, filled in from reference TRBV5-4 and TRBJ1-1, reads ETGVTQSPTHLIKTRGQQVTLRCSSQSGHNTVSWYQQALGQGPQFIFQYYREEENGRGNFPPRFSGLQFPNYSSELNVNALELDDSALYLCASSPAGQQMNTEAFFGQGTRLTVV.

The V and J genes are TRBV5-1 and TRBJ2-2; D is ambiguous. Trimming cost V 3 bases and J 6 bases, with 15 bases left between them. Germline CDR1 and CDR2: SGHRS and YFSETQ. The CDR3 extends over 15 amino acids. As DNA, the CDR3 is TGCGCCAGCAGCTCCGGGTCTGAATGGGCCGGGGAGCTGTTTTTT. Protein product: CASSSGSEWAGELFF. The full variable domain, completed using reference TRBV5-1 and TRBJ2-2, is KAGVTQTPRYLIKTRGQQVTLSCSPISGHRSVSWYQQTPGQGLQFLFEYFSETQRNKGNFPGRFSGRQFSNSRSEMNVSTLELGDSALYLCASSSGSEWAGELFFGEGSRLTVL.

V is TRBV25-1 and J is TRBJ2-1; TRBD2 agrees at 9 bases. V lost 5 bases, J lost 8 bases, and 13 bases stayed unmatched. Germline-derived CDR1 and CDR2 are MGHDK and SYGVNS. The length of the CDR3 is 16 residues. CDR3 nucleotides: TGTGCCAGCAGTCCCTCTACCAGCGGGGGGTGGCATGAGCAGTTCTTC. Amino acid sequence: CASSPSTSGGWHEQFF.

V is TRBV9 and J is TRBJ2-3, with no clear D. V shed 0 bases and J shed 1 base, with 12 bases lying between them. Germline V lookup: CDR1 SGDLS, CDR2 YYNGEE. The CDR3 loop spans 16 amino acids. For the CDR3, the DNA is TGTGCCAGCAGCGTAGGTCCCTCCCCGGGCACAGATACGCAGTATTTT. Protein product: CASSVGPSPGTDTQYF. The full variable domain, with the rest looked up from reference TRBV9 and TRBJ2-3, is DSGVTQTPKHLITATGQRVTLRCSPRSGDLSVYWYQQSLDQGLQFLIQYYNGEERAKGNILERFSAQQFPDLHSELNLSSLELGDSALYFCASSVGPSPGTDTQYFGPGTRLTVL.

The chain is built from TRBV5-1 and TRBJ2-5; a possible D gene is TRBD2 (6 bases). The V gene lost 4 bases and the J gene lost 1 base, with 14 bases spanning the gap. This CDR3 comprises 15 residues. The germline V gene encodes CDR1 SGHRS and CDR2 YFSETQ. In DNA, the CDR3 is TGCGCCAGCAGCCGGGACTCTGGGGCCCAAGAGACCCAGTACTTC. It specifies CASSRDSGAQETQYF.

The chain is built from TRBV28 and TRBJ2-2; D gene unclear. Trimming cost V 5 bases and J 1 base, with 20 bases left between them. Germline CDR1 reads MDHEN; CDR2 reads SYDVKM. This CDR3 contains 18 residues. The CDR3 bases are TGTGCCAGCAGTGCACCCCCGCGTCATTACCAGAACACCGGGGAGCTGTTTTTT. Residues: CASSAPPRHYQNTGELFF.

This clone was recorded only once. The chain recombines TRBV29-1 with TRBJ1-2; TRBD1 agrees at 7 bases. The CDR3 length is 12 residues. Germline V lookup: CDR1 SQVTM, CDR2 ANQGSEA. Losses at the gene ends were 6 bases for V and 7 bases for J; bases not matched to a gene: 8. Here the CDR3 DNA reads TGCAGCGTCGGGTACAGGGGCTCTGGCTACACCTTC. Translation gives CSVGYRGSGYTF.

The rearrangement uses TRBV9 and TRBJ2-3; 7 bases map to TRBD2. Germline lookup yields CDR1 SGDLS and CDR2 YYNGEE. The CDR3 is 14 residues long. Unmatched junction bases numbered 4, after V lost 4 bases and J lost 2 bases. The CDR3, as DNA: TGTGCCAGCAGCTACAGCGGGGCCACAGATACGCAGTATTTT. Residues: CASSYSGATDTQYF.

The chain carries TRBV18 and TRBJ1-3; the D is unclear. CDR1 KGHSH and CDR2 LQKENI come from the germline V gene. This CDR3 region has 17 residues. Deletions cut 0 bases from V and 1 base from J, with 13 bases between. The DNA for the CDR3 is TGTGCCAGCTCACCACCGTCTATGCCGACTTCTGGAAACACCATATATTTT. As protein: CASSPPSMPTSGNTIYF.

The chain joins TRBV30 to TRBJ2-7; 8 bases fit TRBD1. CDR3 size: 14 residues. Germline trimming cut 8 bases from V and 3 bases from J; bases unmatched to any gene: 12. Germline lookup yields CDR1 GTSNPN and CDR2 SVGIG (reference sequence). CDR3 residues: CAGAWDRYNYEQYF. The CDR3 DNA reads TGTGCCGGTGCTTGGGACAGGTACAACTACGAGCAGTACTTC. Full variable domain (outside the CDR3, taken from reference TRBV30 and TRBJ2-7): SQTIHQWPATLVQPVGSPLSLECTVEGTSNPNLYWYRQAAGRGLQLLFYSVGIGQISSEVPQNLSASRPQDRQFILSSKKLLLSDSGFYLCAGAWDRYNYEQYFGPGTRLTVT.

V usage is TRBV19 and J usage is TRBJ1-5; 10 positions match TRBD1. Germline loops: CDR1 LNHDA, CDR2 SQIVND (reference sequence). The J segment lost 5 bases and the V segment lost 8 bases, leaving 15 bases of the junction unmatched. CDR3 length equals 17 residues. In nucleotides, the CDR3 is TGTGCCAGTTATGGGGGGGACAGGGGTTTTCTTTATCAGCCCCAGCATTTT. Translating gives CASYGGDRGFLYQPQHF.

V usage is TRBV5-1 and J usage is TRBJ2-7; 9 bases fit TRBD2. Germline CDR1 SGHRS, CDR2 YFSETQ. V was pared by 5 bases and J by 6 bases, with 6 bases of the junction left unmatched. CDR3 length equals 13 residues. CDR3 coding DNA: TGCGCCAGCAGAACGGGACTAGCTGGCGAGCAGTACTTC. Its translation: CASRTGLAGEQYF.

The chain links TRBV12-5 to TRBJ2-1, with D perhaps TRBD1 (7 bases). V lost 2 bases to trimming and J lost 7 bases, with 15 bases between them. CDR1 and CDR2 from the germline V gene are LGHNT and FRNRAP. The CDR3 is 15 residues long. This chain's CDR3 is CASGLPSTGRNEQFF. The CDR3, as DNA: TGTGCTAGTGGTTTGCCGTCGACAGGGAGGAATGAGCAGTTCTTC.

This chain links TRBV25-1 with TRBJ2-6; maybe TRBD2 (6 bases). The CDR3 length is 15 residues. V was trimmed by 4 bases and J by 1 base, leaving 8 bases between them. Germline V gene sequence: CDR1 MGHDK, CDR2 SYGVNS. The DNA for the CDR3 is TGTGCCAGCAGTGGGAGGGTTTCTGGGGCCAACGTCCTGACTTTC. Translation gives CASSGRVSGANVLTF. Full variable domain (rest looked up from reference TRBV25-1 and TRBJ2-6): EADIYQTPRYLVIGTGKKITLECSQTMGHDKMYWYQQDPGMELHLIHYSYGVNSTEKGDLSSESTVSRIRTEHFPLTLESARPSHTSQYLCASSGRVSGANVLTFGAGSRLTVL.

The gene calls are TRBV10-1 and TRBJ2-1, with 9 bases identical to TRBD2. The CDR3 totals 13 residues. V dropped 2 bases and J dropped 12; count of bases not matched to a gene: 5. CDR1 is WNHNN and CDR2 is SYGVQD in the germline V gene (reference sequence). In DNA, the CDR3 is TGCGCCAGCAGTGAGAATAGCGGGAGCCGGCAGTTCTTC. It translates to CASSENSGSRQFF.

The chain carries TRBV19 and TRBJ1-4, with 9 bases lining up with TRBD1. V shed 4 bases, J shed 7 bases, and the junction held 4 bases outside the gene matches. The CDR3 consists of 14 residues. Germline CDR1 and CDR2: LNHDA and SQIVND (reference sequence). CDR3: CASSKQGAGEKLFF. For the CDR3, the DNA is TGTGCCAGTAGTAAACAGGGGGCAGGTGAAAAACTGTTTTTT. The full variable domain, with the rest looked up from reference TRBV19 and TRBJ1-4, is DGGITQSPKYLFRKEGQNVTLSCEQNLNHDAMYWYRQDPGQGLRLIYYSQIVNDFQKGDIAEGYSVSREKKESFPLTVTSAQKNPTAFYLCASSKQGAGEKLFFGSGTQLSVL.

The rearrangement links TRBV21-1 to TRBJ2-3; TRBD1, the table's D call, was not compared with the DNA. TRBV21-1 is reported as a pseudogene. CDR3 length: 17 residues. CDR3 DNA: TGTGCCAGCAGCGCCGAGGTGGAGAAGGGGCGCGAAGATACGCAGTATTTT. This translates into CASSAEVEKGREDTQYF.

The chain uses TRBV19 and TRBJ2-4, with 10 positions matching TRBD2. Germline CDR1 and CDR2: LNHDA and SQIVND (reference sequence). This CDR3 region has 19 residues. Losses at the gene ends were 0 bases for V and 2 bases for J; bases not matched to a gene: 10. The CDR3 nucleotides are TGTGCCAGTAGTATAGAAAGTAGCGGGGGGTCGAAAACCAAAAACATTCAGTACTTC. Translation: CASSIESSGGSKTKNIQYF.

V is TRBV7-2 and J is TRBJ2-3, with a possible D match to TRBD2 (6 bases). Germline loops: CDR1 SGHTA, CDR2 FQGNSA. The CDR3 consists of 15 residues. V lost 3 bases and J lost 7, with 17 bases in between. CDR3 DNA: TGTGCCAGCAGCTTCGTGGGGGGAGAAGGGAATACGCAGTATTTT. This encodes CASSFVGGEGNTQYF.

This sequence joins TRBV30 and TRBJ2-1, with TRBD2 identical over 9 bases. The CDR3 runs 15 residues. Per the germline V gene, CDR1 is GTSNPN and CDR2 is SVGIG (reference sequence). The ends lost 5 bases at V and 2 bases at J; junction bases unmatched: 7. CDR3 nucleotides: TGTGCCTGGGGGAGCGGGGGGCTTGCCTACAATGAGCAGTTCTTC. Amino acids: CAWGSGGLAYNEQFF.

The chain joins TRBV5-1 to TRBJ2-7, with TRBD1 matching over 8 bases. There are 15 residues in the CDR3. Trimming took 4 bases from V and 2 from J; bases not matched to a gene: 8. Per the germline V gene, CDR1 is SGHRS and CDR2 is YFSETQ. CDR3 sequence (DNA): TGCGCCAGCAGCGAGCAGGCGACAGGGGCCTACGAGCAGTACTTC. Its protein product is CASSEQATGAYEQYF.

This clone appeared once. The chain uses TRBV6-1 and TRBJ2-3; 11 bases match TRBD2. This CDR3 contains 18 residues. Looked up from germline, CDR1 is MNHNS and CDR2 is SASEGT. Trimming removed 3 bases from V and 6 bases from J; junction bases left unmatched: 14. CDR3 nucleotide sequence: TGTGCCAGCAGTGACGGTCCTTGGCTAGCGGGAGGAGGGGATACGCAGTATTTT. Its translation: CASSDGPWLAGGGDTQYF.

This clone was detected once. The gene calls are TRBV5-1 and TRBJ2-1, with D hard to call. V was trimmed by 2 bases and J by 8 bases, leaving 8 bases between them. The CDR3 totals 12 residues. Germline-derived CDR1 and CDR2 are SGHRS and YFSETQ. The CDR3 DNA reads TGCGCCAGCAGCTTATCGATAGATGAGCAGTTCTTC. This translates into CASSLSIDEQFF. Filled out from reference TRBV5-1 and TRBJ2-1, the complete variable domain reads KAGVTQTPRYLIKTRGQQVTLSCSPISGHRSVSWYQQTPGQGLQFLFEYFSETQRNKGNFPGRFSGRQFSNSRSEMNVSTLELGDSALYLCASSLSIDEQFFGPGTRLTVL.